This T cell receptor (beta chain) was sequenced in a study of cytomegalovirus exposure and HLA in healthy donors. Only in-frame clones appear in the TCRdb table, and some are missing; sequencing was by immunoSEQ multiplex PCR. The data show around 70,000 clones, roughly 96% seen once. The receptor was isolated from a man aged 18-30 years in good health and CMV-seronegative. The sequencing input was PBMCs.

The CDR3 reads CASSQERVYEQYF. The DNA of the CDR3 is TGCGCCAGCAGCCAAGAGAGGGTCTACGAGCAGTACTTC. V and J are TRBV4-3 and TRBJ2-7, with a possible D match to TRBD2 (5 bases). The CDR3 covers 13 residues. Germline loops: CDR1 LGHNA, CDR2 YSLEER. The germline V and J ends were trimmed by 0 bases and 3 bases, with 6 bases remaining between them.